The 14 T cell receptor beta chains in this list originate from one sample, sequenced in a study of metastatic and nonmetastatic thyroid tumors (dated by TCRdb to the early 2020s). None of the patients had been given any treatment before thyroid surgery. Library creation used PCR. Instrument used: Illumina HiSeq 4000. TCRdb ran its own pipeline on the public reads, namely fastp trimming at Q25 and MiXCR clone calling, and kept in-frame beta chains. Recorded for this sample are under 60,000 clones; around 21% of them occurred a single time. The ten largest clones capture approximately 3.9% of the sample. The sequenced material came from blood. The origin of the receptors is a male donor with papillary thyroid cancer or a benign thyroid nodule (not recorded which). Some clones in this sample may be carry-over from other donors' samples.

This clone showed up many times. The gene calls are TRBV4-2 and TRBJ2-1; TRBD2 agrees at 14 bases. The germline V gene has CDR1 LGHNA and CDR2 YNFKEQ. The V and J ends lost 3 bases and 9 bases, in that order; junction bases with no gene match: 7. The CDR3 totals 16 residues. The CDR3 DNA sequence: TGTGCCAGCAGCCACCAGACTAGCGGGGGGGCAAGTGAGCAGTTCTTC. Translated, it gives CASSHQTSGGASEQFF.

Only a few counts were recorded for this clone. The chain is built from TRBV3-1 and TRBJ2-7; 9 bases agree with TRBD2. Germline CDR1 and CDR2: LGHDT and YNNKEL (reference sequence). CDR3 length equals 15 residues. Trimming cost V 4 bases and J 5 bases; bases outside gene matches: 9. The chain's CDR3 is CASSPQSSGAHEQYF. The CDR3 region has the DNA TGTGCCAGCAGCCCCCAATCTAGCGGGGCTCACGAGCAGTACTTC.

This clone was recorded many times. V usage is TRBV12-3 or TRBV12-4 and J usage is TRBJ2-1; TRBD2 agrees at 12 bases. Trimming cost V 3 bases and J 8 bases; bases outside gene matches: 14. CDR3 length: 18 residues. The CDR3 DNA sequence: TGTGCCAGCAGTTTGGCTAGCGGGAGGGCTCCCCCGGGGGATGAGCAGTTCTTC. It specifies CASSLASGRAPPGDEQFF.

The chain is built from TRBV10-3 and TRBJ1-5; perhaps TRBD1 as D (5 bases). The CDR3 runs 14 residues. Germline CDR1 ENHRY, CDR2 SYGVKD. Trimming removed 11 bases from V and 5 bases from J, with 19 bases in between. CDR3 loop: CAGSLWGGDQPQHF. The DNA for the CDR3 is TGTGCCGGATCCCTCTGGGGCGGGGATCAGCCCCAGCATTTT.

This clone was counted between two and nine times. The chain has TRBV6-2 or TRBV6-3 and TRBJ2-5; 7 nucleotides line up with TRBD1. The CDR3 extends over 13 amino acids. V lost 8 bases to trimming and J lost 3 bases; unmatched junction nucleotides: 6. Germline V gene data show CDR1 as MNHEY and CDR2 as SVGEGT. CDR3 sequence (DNA): TGTGCCAGCCGGAGAACAGGGGAAGAGACCCAGTACTTC. This gives the protein CASRRTGEETQYF.

In its sample, this clone was seen many times. The final CDR3 position lacks the conserved phenylalanine or tryptophan, pointing to a likely read error. V and J are TRBV7-3 and TRBJ2-1, with D hard to call. This CDR3 spans 12 amino acids. V shed 4 bases and J shed 10 bases, with 11 bases lying between them. From germline, CDR1 is SGHTA and CDR2 FQGTGA. CDR3 nucleotide sequence: TGTGCCAGCAGCTCGCAGTACGGGGAGCAGTTCCTC. Its protein product is CASSSQYGEQFL.

This clone was seen at least ten times. The rearrangement joins TRBV2 to TRBJ1-5; D remains ambiguous. Deletions cut 3 bases from V and 2 bases from J, with 8 bases between. The CDR3 length is 14 residues. The germline V gene encodes CDR1 SNHLY and CDR2 FYNNEI. CDR3 sequence reads: CASSEQRGNQPQHF. CDR3 sequence (DNA): TGTGCCAGCAGTGAGCAAAGGGGCAATCAGCCCCAGCATTTT.

This clone was observed at least ten times. This chain joins TRBV6-1 and TRBJ1-1, with 10 bases aligning to TRBD1. The V gene's germline CDR1 is MNHNS and CDR2 SASEGT. Unmatched junction bases numbered 4, after V lost 6 bases and J lost 0 bases. This CDR3 has 15 amino acids. The CDR3 here is CASRGTGDLNTEAFF. Written as DNA, the CDR3 is TGTGCCAGCAGAGGGACAGGGGACCTGAACACTGAAGCTTTCTTT.

The sample holds a few counts of this clone. The chain combines TRBV6-1 with TRBJ2-1, with D possibly matching TRBD2 (5 bases). Between the trimmed V and J ends, which lost 6 bases and 4 bases, there was a span of 16 bases. Germline V CDR1 and CDR2: MNHNS, SASEGT. The CDR3 is made up of 15 amino acids. The CDR3 region is CASRESGEIYNEQFF. The CDR3 coding sequence is TGTGCCAGCAGAGAAAGCGGAGAGATATACAATGAGCAGTTCTTC.

This clone has ten or more counts. The rearrangement joins TRBV20-1 to TRBJ2-5; 9 bases line up with TRBD1. This CDR3 comprises 15 residues. Germline V gene sequence: CDR1 DFQATT, CDR2 SNEGSKA (reference sequence). The V segment lost 6 bases and the J segment 5 bases; nucleotides outside the gene matches: 13. DNA for the CDR3: TGCAGTGCCCTCCTAACTACAGGGGGCAGTGAGACCCAGTACTTC. This encodes CSALLTTGGSETQYF.

This clone has at least ten counts. A much larger clonotype is one base distant, so this may be a read error. This chain joins TRBV10-1 and TRBJ2-3; no firm D call. CDR1 and CDR2 from the germline V gene are WNHNN and SYGVQD (reference sequence). CDR3 length: 11 residues. V dropped 7 bases and J dropped 4 bases, with 6 bases sitting between them. DNA for the CDR3: TGCGCCAGCATCAGCGCAGATACGCAGTATTTT. Translation: CASISADTQYF.

As regards this clone: A junction boundary mismatches the germline segment, possibly from a read error. The V call is TRBV6-2 or TRBV6-3, the J call TRBJ2-5, with TRBD2 identical over 8 bases. The CDR3 has 13 amino acids. Germline-derived CDR1 and CDR2 are MNHEY and SVGEGT. CDR3 protein: CTSSPTSGETQYF. CDR3 nucleotides: TGTACCAGCAGCCCTACTAGCGGAGAGACACAGTACTTC.

The chain carries TRBV7-2 and TRBJ2-3; no clear D gene. Trimming cost V 3 bases and J 6 bases, with 10 bases left between them. Germline CDR1 is SGHTA and CDR2 is FQGNSA. The CDR3 contains 13 residues. CDR3 amino acids: CASSFGLGDTQYF. In nucleotides, the CDR3 is TGTGCCAGCAGCTTCGGTTTGGGGGATACGCAGTATTTT.

Many counts were recorded for this clone. The rearrangement links TRBV7-2 to TRBJ2-2, with 9 bases aligning to TRBD2. CDR3 length: 16 amino acids. Trimming cost V 1 base and J 2 bases; bases outside gene matches: 2. CDR1 SGHTA and CDR2 FQGNSA come from the germline V gene. Here the CDR3 DNA reads TGTGCCAGCAGCTTAGGCGGGAGGGCCAACACCGGGGAGCTGTTTTTT. This gives the protein CASSLGGRANTGELFF.